The entry that follows covers one TCR beta chain sequence. Using immunoSEQ multiplex PCR, the repertoire was profiled, and TCRdb retains in-frame clones only, with some absent. The sample lists 75,000 to 80,000 clones; 85% to 95% were seen once. Germline CDR1 SGHTA, CDR2 FQGNSA. The CDR3 sequence is 14 residues long. J was trimmed by 3 bases and V by 1 base; bases with no gene match: 2. This record comes from a study of technical replicates of blood from a handful of donors. The gene calls are TRBV7-2 and TRBJ2-5, with 7 positions matching TRBD2. The sample was T cells isolated from PBMCs. The clonotype was recovered from a human donor in good health. The CDR3 loop is CASSLDGGKETQYF. The CDR3 DNA reads as TGTGCCAGCAGCTTAGACGGGGGGAAAGAGACCCAGTACTTC.